A selection of T cell receptor beta chains follows, all from one sample in a study of T cells in localized non-small cell lung cancer. This table comes from immunoSEQ multiplex PCR, and its TCRdb copy is limited to in-frame clones, with some not included. The repertoire consists of more than 30,000 clones, with around 90% occurring once and the leading ten covering around a sixth. This specimen consisted of peripheral blood mononuclear cells, obtained before any cancer treatment. These receptors were obtained from a man aged 40 to 70 with stage III lung adenocarcinoma. CDR3s include the opening cysteine and the closing phenylalanine or tryptophan.

v_gene,j_gene,CDR3aa
TRBV7-9,TRBJ1-1,CASSLTGKGSNTEAFF
TRBV19,TRBJ2-7,CASSISFSHEQYF
TRBV6-5,TRBJ1-6,CASSYFGEGNSPLHF
TRBV20-1,TRBJ1-2,CSASGINGYTF
TRBV5-4,TRBJ2-7,CASSETTVSYEQYF
TRBV27,TRBJ2-7,CASSWTRDSETYEQYF
TRBV7-8,TRBJ2-7,CASRIAGSSYEQYF
TRBV7-9,TRBJ2-3,CASSATVADTQYF
TRBV28,TRBJ1-4,CASSFRTGTGRVYFTNEKLFF
TRBV30,TRBJ2-7,CAWSVSGGPYEQYF
TRBV6-1,TRBJ2-3,CASSVHTSGGNTDTQYF
TRBV5-6,TRBJ2-5,CASSPGVETQYF
TRBV7-3,TRBJ2-2,CASSLTMAGELFF
TRBV30,TRBJ2-3,CAWSRLAGTGGTHTQYF
TRBV27,TRBJ1-2,CASSLQGYGYTF
TRBV28,TRBJ2-7,CASSLTAYEQYF
TRBV18,TRBJ1-6,CASSPTGERSPLHF
TRBV7-9,TRBJ2-5,CASSRGGLQETQYF
TRBV2,TRBJ1-2,CASRGTGVFGYTF
TRBV19,TRBJ1-3,CASMLLAGNTIYF
TRBV5-1,TRBJ2-7,CASSLGLAGDYEQYF
TRBV10-3,TRBJ2-1,CAISESHGGHEQFF
TRBV28,TRBJ1-2,CASSLGRIGGYTF
TRBV19,TRBJ2-1,CASSIRTQGEGNEQFF
TRBV4-3,TRBJ2-2,CASSQARGPPPGELFF
TRBV19,TRBJ2-7,CASSDRYYEQYF
TRBV2,TRBJ2-4,CASSEASGQGAIGAKNIQYF
TRBV4-1,TRBJ2-1,CASSQGLADSYNEQFF
TRBV19,TRBJ1-3,CASREDYSGNTIYF
TRBV6-6,TRBJ2-3,CASSPGTGRSTDTQYF
TRBV7-2,TRBJ2-5,CASSSKLLAGPRGETQYF
TRBV5-1,TRBJ2-3,CASSYLASSDTQYF
TRBV7-9,TRBJ2-1,CASSFDVGSLSYNEQFF
TRBV5-6,TRBJ2-6,CASSFRSTGANVLTF
TRBV5-6,TRBJ2-2,CASTSSSVNTGELFF
TRBV11-3,TRBJ2-3,CASSRRPSTDTQYF
TRBV11-2,TRBJ2-3,CASSPVAGPILSTDTQYF
TRBV7-2,TRBJ2-1,CASSLTVSSYNEQFF
TRBV19,TRBJ1-3,CASTQGASGNTIYF
TRBV5-5,TRBJ1-4,CASSSTGYSVLFF
TRBV7-7,TRBJ2-3,CASSMGQGDTQYF
TRBV4-2,TRBJ1-2,CASSQGGLRFYGYTF
TRBV7-2,TRBJ2-7,CASSLKLAGDYEQYF
TRBV5-1,TRBJ2-6,CASSRTGAGANVLTF
TRBV11-3,TRBJ2-5,CASSLRQGSTETQYF
TRBV9,TRBJ2-1,CASSATTVSRSYNEQFF
TRBV6-1,TRBJ1-1,CASSGRGTEAFF
TRBV11-2,TRBJ2-2,CASSSGSTGAAGELFF
TRBV6-1,TRBJ2-5,CASSLVGETQYF
TRBV18,TRBJ2-5,CASSPGGGETQYF
TRBV6-1,TRBJ2-1,CASSDQASQGRSSYNEQFF
TRBV4-1,TRBJ2-7,CASSQAGTVTYEQYF
TRBV14,TRBJ2-7,CASSQEGGARQQYF
TRBV14,TRBJ1-2,CASSEDRVSYGYTF